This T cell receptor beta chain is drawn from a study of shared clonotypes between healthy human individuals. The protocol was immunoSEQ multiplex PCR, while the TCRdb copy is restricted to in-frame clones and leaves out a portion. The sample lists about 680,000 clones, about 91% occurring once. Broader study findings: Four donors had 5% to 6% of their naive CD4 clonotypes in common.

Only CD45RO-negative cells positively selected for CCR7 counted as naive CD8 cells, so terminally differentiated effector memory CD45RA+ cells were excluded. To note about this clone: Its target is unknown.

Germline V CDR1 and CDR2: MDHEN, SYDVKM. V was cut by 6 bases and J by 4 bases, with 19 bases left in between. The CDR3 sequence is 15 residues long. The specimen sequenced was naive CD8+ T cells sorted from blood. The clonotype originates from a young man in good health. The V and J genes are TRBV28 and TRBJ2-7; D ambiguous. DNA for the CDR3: TGTGCCAGCAGCCAAATGGAAGGGCTCAGATACGAGCAGTACTTC. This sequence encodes CASSQMEGLRYEQYF.